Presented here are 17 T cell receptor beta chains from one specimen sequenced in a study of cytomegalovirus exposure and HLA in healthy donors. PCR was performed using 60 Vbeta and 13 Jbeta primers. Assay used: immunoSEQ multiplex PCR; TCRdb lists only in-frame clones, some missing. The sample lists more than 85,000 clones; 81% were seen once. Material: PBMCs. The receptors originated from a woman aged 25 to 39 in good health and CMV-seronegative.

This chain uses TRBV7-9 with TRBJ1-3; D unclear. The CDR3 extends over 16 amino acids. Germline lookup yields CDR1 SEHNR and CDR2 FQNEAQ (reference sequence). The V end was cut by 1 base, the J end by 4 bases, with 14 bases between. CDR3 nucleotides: TGTGCCAGCAGCTTAGATCGAAATTACGCGGGAAACACCATATATTTT. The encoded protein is CASSLDRNYAGNTIYF.

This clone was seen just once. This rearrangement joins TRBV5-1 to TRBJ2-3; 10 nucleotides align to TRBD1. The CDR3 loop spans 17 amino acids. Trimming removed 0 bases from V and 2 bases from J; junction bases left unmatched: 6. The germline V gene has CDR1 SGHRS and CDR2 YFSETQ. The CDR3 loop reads CASSLALGTGATDTQYF. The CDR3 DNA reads TGCGCCAGCAGCTTGGCTTTGGGGACAGGGGCCACAGATACGCAGTATTTT. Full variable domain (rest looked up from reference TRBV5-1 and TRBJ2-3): KAGVTQTPRYLIKTRGQQVTLSCSPISGHRSVSWYQQTPGQGLQFLFEYFSETQRNKGNFPGRFSGRQFSNSRSEMNVSTLELGDSALYLCASSLALGTGATDTQYFGPGTRLTVL.

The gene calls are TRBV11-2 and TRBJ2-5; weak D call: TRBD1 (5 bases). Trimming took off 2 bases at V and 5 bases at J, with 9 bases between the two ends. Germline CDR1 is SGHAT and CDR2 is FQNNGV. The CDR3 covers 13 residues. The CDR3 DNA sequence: TGTGCCAGCAGCTTATCAGGGTTGGAGACCCAGTACTTC. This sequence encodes CASSLSGLETQYF.

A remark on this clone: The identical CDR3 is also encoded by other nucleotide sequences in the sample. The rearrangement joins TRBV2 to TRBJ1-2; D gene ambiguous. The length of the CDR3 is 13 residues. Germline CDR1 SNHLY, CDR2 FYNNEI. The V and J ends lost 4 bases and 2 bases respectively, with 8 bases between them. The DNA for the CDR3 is TGTGCCAGCAGTGGAGAGGGAAACTATGGCTACACCTTC. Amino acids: CASSGEGNYGYTF.

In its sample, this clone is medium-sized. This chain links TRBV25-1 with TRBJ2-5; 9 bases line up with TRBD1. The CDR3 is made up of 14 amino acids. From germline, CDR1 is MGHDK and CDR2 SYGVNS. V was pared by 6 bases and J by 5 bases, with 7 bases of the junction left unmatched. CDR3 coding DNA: TGTGCCAGCAGCTCCGGACAGGGGCACGAGACCCAGTACTTC. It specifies CASSSGQGHETQYF.

CDR3 loop: CASSLAHSNQPQHF. DNA of the CDR3: TGTGCCAGCAGCTTAGCCCATAGCAATCAGCCCCAGCATTTT. The chain employs TRBV7-2 and TRBJ1-5; unclear D gene. The CDR3 contains 14 residues. The V and J ends lost 0 bases and 0 bases respectively, with 3 bases between them. Germline CDR1 is SGHTA and CDR2 is FQGNSA.

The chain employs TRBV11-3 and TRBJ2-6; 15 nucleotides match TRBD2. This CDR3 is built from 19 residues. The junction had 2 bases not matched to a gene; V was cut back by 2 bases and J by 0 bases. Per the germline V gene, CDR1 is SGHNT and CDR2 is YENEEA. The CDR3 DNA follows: TGTGCCAGCAGCTTAAGGACTAGCGGGAGGGTCTCTGGGGCCAACGTCCTGACTTTC. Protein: CASSLRTSGRVSGANVLTF.

The CDR3 DNA sequence: TGTGCCAGCAGCCCGTCGTTAGACAGGCCCAGCAATCAGCCCCAGCATTTT. This gives the protein CASSPSLDRPSNQPQHF. The J gene is TRBJ1-5, the V gene TRBV4-2; TRBD1 is a possible D gene (6 bases). From germline, CDR1 is LGHNA and CDR2 YNFKEQ. Trimming took off 4 bases at V and 1 base at J, with 17 bases between the two ends. The CDR3 length is 17 residues.

This CDR3 reads CASSFTGFSADRATEAFF. CDR3 nucleotide sequence: TGCGCCAGCAGCTTCACAGGGTTCTCGGCTGACCGAGCCACTGAAGCTTTCTTT. V usage is TRBV5-1 and J usage is TRBJ1-1, with D perhaps TRBD1 (6 bases). V was clipped by 2 bases and J by 4 bases, with 24 bases between them. The germline CDR1 and CDR2 sequences are SGHRS and YFSETQ. The CDR3 loop spans 18 amino acids.

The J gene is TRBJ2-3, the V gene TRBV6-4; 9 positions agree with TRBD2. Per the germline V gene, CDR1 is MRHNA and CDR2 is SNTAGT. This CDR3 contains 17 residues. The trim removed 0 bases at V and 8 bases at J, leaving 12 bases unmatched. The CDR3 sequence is CASSDSPPSSGKSTQYF. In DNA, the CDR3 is TGTGCCAGCAGTGACTCCCCTCCCTCTAGCGGGAAGAGTACGCAGTATTTT.

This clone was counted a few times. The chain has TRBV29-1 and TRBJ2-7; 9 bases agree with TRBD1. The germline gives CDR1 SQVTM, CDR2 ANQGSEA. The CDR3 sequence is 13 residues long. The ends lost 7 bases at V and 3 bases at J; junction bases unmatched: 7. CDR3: CSAATGGNYEQYF. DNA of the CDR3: TGCAGCGCTGCGACAGGGGGAAACTACGAGCAGTACTTC.

The CDR3 sequence: CASSQNARLAGADTQYF. The CDR3 nucleotides are TGTGCCAGCAGTCAAAACGCTAGACTAGCGGGCGCTGATACGCAGTATTTT. The chain is built from TRBV6-4 and TRBJ2-3, with 10 bases aligning to TRBD2. CDR3 length: 17 amino acids. CDR1 is MRHNA and CDR2 is SNTAGT in the germline V gene. V lost 5 bases to trimming and J lost 6 bases; unmatched junction nucleotides: 14.

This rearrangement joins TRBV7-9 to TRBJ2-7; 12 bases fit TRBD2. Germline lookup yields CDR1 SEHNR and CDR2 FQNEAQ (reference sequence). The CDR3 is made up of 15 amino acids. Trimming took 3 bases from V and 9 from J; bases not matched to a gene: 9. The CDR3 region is CASSFQTSGRTAQYF. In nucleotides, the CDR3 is TGTGCCAGCAGCTTTCAGACTAGCGGGAGAACGGCGCAGTACTTC.

The CDR3 DNA reads TGTGCCAGCAGTGCCCTAACTGGACTAGCGGGAGGGGTAGATACGCAGTATTTT. It is translated as CASSALTGLAGGVDTQYF. This chain connects TRBV6-1 to TRBJ2-3; 15 bases fit TRBD2. CDR1 is MNHNS, CDR2 SASEGT, per germline. The CDR3 consists of 18 residues. The junction had 10 bases not matched to a gene; V was cut back by 4 bases and J by 5 bases.

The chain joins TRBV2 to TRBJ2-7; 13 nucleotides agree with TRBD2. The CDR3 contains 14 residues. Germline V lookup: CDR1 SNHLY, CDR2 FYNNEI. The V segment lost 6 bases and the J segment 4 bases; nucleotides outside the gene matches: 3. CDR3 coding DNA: TGTGCCAGCAGCGGACTAGCGGGAGAGTACGAGCAGTACTTC. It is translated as CASSGLAGEYEQYF.

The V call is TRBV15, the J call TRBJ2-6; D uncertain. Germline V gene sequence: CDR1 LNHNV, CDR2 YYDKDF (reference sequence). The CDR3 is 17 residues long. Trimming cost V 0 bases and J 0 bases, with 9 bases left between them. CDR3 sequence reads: CATSRDAMSSGANVLTF. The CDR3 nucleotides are TGTGCCACCAGCAGAGATGCGATGAGCTCTGGGGCCAACGTCCTGACTTTC.

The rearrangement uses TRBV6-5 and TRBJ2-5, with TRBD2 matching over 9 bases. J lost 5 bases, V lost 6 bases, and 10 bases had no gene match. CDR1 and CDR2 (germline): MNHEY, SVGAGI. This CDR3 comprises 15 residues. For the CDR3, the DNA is TGTGCCAGCAGGGTAGCGGGAGAAAGAAAGGAGACCCAGTACTTC. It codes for CASRVAGERKETQYF.